The rows below give T cell receptor beta chains drawn from one sample of a study of T-cell reconstitution after alpha-beta-depleted transplantation in children. TCRdb redid the calling of the PCR reads with MiXCR, one entry per CDR3 protein. This sample has about 610,000 distinct CDR3 sequences, with about 11% found just once. This specimen was PBMCs from the stem cell graft donor, taken from the stem cell graft. Every receptor here comes from a human donor who donated a stem cell graft to a child with acute myeloid leukemia. Each CDR3 is given with its conserved first and last residue. D genes are given only for firm matches. Expanded clones get a size class; other rows say once, few or many, or leave the size out.

>14|TRBJ1-5|TRBD1|many|TRBV2
CASSSGQAIGPQHF
TGTGCCAGCAGCTCAGGACAGGCTATCGGGCCCCAGCATTTT
>13|TRBJ2-1|NA|NA|TRBV20-1
CSPIRGSYNEQFF
TGCAGTCCAATACGAGGGTCCTACAATGAGCAGTTCTTC
>13|TRBJ2-7|NA|NA|TRBV25-1
CASSAPKGYEQYF
TGTGCCAGCAGTGCCCCCAAAGGCTACGAGCAGTACTTC
>16|TRBJ2-5|NA|NA|TRBV7-2
CASSLAQPGTRGTQYF
TGTGCCAGCAGCTTAGCCCAGCCCGGGACACGGGGGACCCAGTACTTC
>15|TRBJ2-5|NA|NA|TRBV21-1
CASSNGTGGKETQYF
TGTGCCAGCAGCAACGGGACAGGGGGCAAGGAGACCCAGTACTTC
>21|TRBJ2-3|TRBD2|NA|TRBV7-3
CASSSWGRSGRRMGSTDTQYF
TGTGCCAGCAGCTCTTGGGGAAGGAGCGGGAGAAGGATGGGAAGCACAGATACGCAGTATTTT
>16|TRBJ2-7|TRBD2|many|TRBV11-2
CASSLRLAVHPYEQYF
TGTGCCAGCAGCCTGAGACTAGCGGTACACCCCTACGAGCAGTACTTC
>13|TRBJ2-7|TRBD1|once|TRBV30
CAWQQGVNYEQYF
TGTGCCTGGCAACAGGGGGTAAACTACGAGCAGTACTTC
>15|TRBJ1-1|NA|NA|TRBV5-1
CASSLASIGNTEAFF
TGCGCCAGCAGCTTGGCTTCAATTGGGAACACTGAAGCTTTCTTT
>15|TRBJ2-1|TRBD2|many|TRBV4-3
CASSQGLAGRNEQFF
TGCGCCAGCAGCCAAGGACTAGCGGGGAGGAATGAGCAGTTCTTC
>14|TRBJ1-5|TRBD1|many|TRBV7-2
CASSERTGNQPQHF
TGTGCCAGCAGCGAAAGGACAGGGAATCAGCCCCAGCATTTT
>14|TRBJ2-1|NA|few|TRBV7-9
CASSLDGPYNEQFF
TGTGCCAGCAGCTTGGATGGACCCTACAATGAGCAGTTCTTC
>15|TRBJ2-7|TRBD1|many|TRBV24-1
CATSDPGQGPYEQYF
TGTGCCACCAGTGATCCGGGACAGGGACCCTACGAGCAGTACTTC
>15|TRBJ1-2|NA|NA|TRBV7-2
CASSLNQGTSAGYTF
TGTGCCAGCAGCTTAAATCAGGGGACCAGCGCCGGCTACACCTTC
>17|TRBJ1-1|NA|many|TRBV6-5
CASSYLGIGQKNTEAFF
TGTGCCAGCAGTTACTTGGGGATAGGGCAGAAGAACACTGAAGCTTTCTTT
>15|TRBJ1-2|NA|NA|TRBV12-3/TRBV12-4
CASSFLVATNYGYTF
TGTGCCAGCAGTTTTCTTGTGGCAACTAACTATGGCTACACCTTC
>13|TRBJ1-5|NA|NA|TRBV25-1
CASSADGYQPQHF
TGTGCCAGCAGTGCGGACGGTTATCAGCCCCAGCATTTT
>15|TRBJ2-5|NA|few|TRBV5-1
CASSLEGHSQETQYF
TGCGCCAGCAGCTTGGAGGGACATTCCCAAGAGACCCAGTACTTC
>11|TRBJ1-2|TRBD1|NA|TRBV20-1
CSARGQDGYTF
TGCAGTGCTAGGGGACAGGATGGCTACACCTTC
>15|TRBJ1-2|TRBD1|few|TRBV2
CASSTDRGSNYGYTF
TGTGCCAGCTCCACGGACAGGGGTTCCAACTATGGCTACACCTTC
>16|TRBJ2-7|NA|many|TRBV7-3
CASSPGVGIRGYEQYF
TGTGCCAGCAGCCCAGGGGTTGGGATAAGGGGGTACGAGCAGTACTTC
>14|TRBJ2-7|TRBD2|many|TRBV15
CATSVGLAGYEQYF
TGTGCCACCAGCGTAGGACTAGCGGGATACGAGCAGTACTTC
>15|TRBJ2-7|TRBD2|NA|TRBV7-3
CASREGLAGAGEQYF
TGTGCCAGCAGGGAGGGACTAGCGGGAGCCGGGGAGCAGTACTTC
>16|TRBJ1-3|NA|many|TRBV5-1
CASSLEIPGVTNTIYF
TGCGCCAGCAGCTTGGAAATACCAGGGGTGACCAACACCATATATTTT
>14|TRBJ1-1|NA|many|TRBV14
CASSQDLRGTEAFF
TGTGCCAGCAGCCAAGATCTTAGGGGCACTGAAGCTTTCTTT
>20|TRBJ2-7|TRBD2|NA|TRBV7-3
CASSPGSLGTSGRAINEQYF
TGTGCCAGCAGCCCCGGGTCGTTGGGGACTAGCGGGAGGGCCATCAACGAGCAGTACTTC
>16|TRBJ2-1|TRBD1|many|TRBV7-2
CASSLGGTGGGNEQFF
TGTGCCAGCAGCTTAGGAGGGACAGGGGGTGGAAATGAGCAGTTCTTC
>15|TRBJ1-6|NA|few|TRBV12-3/TRBV12-4
CASSLTGPMDSPLHF
TGTGCCAGCAGTTTGACGGGACCCATGGATTCACCCCTCCACTTT
>15|TRBJ2-1|TRBD2|many|TRBV12-3/TRBV12-4
CASSRTSGTPNEQFF
TGTGCCAGCAGCCGGACTAGCGGGACCCCCAATGAGCAGTTCTTC
>19|TRBJ2-4|TRBD1|many|TRBV28
CASSTTQGQQGLAKNIQYF
TGTGCCAGCAGCACAACCCAGGGCCAACAGGGGTTAGCCAAAAACATTCAGTACTTC
>13|TRBJ2-1|NA|many|TRBV7-9
CASSQDPTGEQFF
TGTGCCAGCAGCCAAGACCCAACAGGGGAGCAGTTCTTC
>14|TRBJ2-3|NA|NA|TRBV7-9
CASSSGGEPDTQYF
TGTGCCAGCAGCAGTGGCGGGGAGCCAGATACGCAGTATTTT
>14|TRBJ2-7|NA|many|TRBV6-5
CASRPLEGWYEQYF
TGTGCCAGCAGGCCCCTTGAAGGGTGGTACGAGCAGTACTTC
>13|TRBJ2-7|NA|few|TRBV29-1
CSVRRDKVLEQYF
TGCAGCGTACGGCGGGACAAAGTATTAGAGCAGTACTTC
>12|TRBJ1-4|NA|few|TRBV29-1
CSVPGTNEKLFF
TGCAGCGTTCCAGGGACTAATGAAAAACTGTTTTTT